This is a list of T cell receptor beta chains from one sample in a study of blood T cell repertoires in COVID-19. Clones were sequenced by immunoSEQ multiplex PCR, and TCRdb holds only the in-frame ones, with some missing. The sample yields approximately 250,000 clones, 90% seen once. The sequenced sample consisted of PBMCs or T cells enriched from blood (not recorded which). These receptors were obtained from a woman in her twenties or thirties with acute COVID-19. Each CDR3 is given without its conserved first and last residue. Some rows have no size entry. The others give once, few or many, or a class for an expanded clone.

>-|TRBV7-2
ASSLAGGGPYEQY
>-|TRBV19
ATQGGNQPQH
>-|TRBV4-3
ASSLSGFKKYNEQF
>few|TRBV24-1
ATSIGQWSSGNTIY
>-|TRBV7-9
ASSLRDFTDTQY
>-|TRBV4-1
ASSPLSGSSYNEQF
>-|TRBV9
ASSVGPAYEQY
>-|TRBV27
ASSLTSPSSYEQY
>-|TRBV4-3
ASSQGGDRVDEQF
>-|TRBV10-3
ATQGVNEKLF
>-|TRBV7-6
ASSLSTNANTGELF
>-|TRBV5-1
ASSGGLAGMLEQY
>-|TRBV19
ASSMEHHASYEQY
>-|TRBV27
ASSSQAVLNEQF
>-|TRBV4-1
ASSQERSQPQH